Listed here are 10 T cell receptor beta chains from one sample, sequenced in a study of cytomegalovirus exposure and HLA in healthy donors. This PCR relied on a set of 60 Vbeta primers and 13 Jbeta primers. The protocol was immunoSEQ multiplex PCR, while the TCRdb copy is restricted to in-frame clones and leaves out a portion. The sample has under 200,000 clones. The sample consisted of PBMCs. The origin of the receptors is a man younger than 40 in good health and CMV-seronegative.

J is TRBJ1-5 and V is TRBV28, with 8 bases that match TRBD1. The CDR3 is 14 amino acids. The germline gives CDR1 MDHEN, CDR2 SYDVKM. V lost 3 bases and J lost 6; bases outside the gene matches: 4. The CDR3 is CASSLTGAAQPQHF. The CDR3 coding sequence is TGTGCCAGCAGTTTGACAGGGGCTGCTCAGCCCCAGCATTTT.

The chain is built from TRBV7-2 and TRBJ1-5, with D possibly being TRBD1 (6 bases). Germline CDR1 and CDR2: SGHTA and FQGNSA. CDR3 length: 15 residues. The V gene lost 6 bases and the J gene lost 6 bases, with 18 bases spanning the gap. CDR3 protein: CASSEWAGEGQPQHF. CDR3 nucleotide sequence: TGTGCCAGCAGTGAGTGGGCAGGGGAGGGTCAGCCCCAGCATTTT.

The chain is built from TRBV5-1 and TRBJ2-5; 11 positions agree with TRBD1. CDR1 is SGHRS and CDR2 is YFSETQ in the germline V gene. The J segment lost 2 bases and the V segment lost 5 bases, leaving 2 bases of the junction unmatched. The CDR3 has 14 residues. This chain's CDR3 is CASRGTGGQETQYF. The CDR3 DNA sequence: TGCGCCAGCAGGGGGACAGGGGGGCAAGAGACCCAGTACTTC.

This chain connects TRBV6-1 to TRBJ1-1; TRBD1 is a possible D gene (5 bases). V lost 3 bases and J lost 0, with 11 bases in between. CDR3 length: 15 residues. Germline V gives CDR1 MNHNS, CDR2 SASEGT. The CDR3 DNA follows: TGTGCCAGCAGTGACGAGACAGTCATGAACACTGAAGCTTTCTTT. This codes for CASSDETVMNTEAFF.

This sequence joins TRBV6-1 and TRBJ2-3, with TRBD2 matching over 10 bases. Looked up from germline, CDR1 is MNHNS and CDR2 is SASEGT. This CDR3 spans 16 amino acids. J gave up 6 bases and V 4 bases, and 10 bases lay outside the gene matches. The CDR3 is CASSVVAAGGRDTQYF. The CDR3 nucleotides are TGTGCCAGCAGTGTGGTGGCAGCGGGGGGGCGGGATACGCAGTATTTT.

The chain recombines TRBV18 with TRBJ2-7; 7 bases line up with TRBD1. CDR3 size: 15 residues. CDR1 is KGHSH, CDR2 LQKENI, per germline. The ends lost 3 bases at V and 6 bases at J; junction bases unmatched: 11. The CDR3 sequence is CASSPALTGRGEQYF. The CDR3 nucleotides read TGTGCCAGCTCACCTGCCCTGACAGGGAGAGGCGAGCAGTACTTC.

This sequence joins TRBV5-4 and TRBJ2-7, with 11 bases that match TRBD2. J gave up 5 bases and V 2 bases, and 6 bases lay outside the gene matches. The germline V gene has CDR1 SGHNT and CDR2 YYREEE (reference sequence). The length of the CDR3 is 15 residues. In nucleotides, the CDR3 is TGTGCCAGCAGCTTCCCGGGACTAGCGGACCACGAGCAGTACTTC. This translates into CASSFPGLADHEQYF.

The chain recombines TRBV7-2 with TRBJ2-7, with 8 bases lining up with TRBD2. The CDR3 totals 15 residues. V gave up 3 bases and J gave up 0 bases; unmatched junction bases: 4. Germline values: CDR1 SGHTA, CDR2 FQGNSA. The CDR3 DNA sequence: TGTGCCAGCAGCTTCGGGGGGGGGTCCTCCTACGAGCAGTACTTC. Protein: CASSFGGGSSYEQYF.

CDR3 in DNA: TGTGCCAGTAGTAGGGGACAGCTCCCACCCTACGAGCAGTACTTC. This codes for CASSRGQLPPYEQYF. The chain couples TRBV19 to TRBJ2-7; 7 nucleotides match TRBD1. The J segment lost 2 bases and the V segment lost 4 bases, leaving 8 bases of the junction unmatched. The CDR3 totals 15 residues. Germline-derived CDR1 and CDR2 are LNHDA and SQIVND (reference sequence).

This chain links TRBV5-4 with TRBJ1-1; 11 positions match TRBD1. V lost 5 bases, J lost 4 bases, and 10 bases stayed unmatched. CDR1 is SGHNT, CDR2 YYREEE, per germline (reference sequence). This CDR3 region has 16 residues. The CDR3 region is CASSTGQGAWATEAFF. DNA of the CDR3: TGTGCCAGCAGTACAGGACAGGGGGCATGGGCCACTGAAGCTTTCTTT. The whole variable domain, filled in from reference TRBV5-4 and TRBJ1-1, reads ETGVTQSPTHLIKTRGQQVTLRCSSQSGHNTVSWYQQALGQGPQFIFQYYREEENGRGNFPPRFSGLQFPNYSSELNVNALELDDSALYLCASSTGQGAWATEAFFGQGTRLTVV.